This TCR beta chain came from a study of CD8+ T cells in alopecia areata. Study outcomes and limitations: Sequence data from scalp samples additionally include resident alphabeta T cells of normal skin. Shared TCR sequences were less clear between patients than in mice, possibly partly from HLA diversity. Affected lesional scalp, above all in alopecia totalis/universalis, was more clonal than normal scalp.

This clone showed up just a few times. Antigen: not known. The germline gives CDR1 ENHRY, CDR2 SYGVKD. Trimming cost V 7 bases and J 0 bases; bases outside gene matches: 1. The CDR3 covers 14 residues. PBMCs provided sorted CD4+ and CD8+ T cells. cDNA prepared by RNA extraction and subsequent reverse transcription served as the template for sequencing. The data were produced by immunoSEQ multiplex PCR, yet TCRdb's version contains in-frame clones alone and is incomplete. Here the sample spans about 140,000 clones, around 57% being singletons. The sequencing sample was made of CD4+ T cells sorted from blood. The V gene is TRBV10-3, the J gene TRBJ2-2; 8 bases fit TRBD2. The sequence was collected from a human donor in good health. The CDR3 DNA is TGTGCCATCAAACTAGCGGCGAACACCGGGGAGCTGTTTTTT. This sequence encodes CAIKLAANTGELFF.